The T cell receptor (beta chain) described here comes from a study of OX40 agonist ivuxolimab in advanced cancers. TCRdb keeps only in-frame clones here, not all; method: immunoSEQ multiplex PCR. Of about 90,000 clones listed, approximately 91% were seen once; the top ten hold less than 0.35%. This clone is a singleton in its sample. This receptor was identified in an adult with an advanced solid tumor such as melanoma, head and neck, liver or kidney cancer. The sequencing here drew on CD4+ or CD8+ T cells sorted from blood, taken in a trial of the OX40 agonist ivuxolimab.

The CDR3 sequence is CASRNWDTEAFF. In nucleotides, the CDR3 is TGTGCCAGCAGGAATTGGGACACTGAAGCTTTCTTT. The chain uses TRBV27 and TRBJ1-1; the D is unclear. V lost 6 bases and J 3 bases, leaving 8 bases between the germline ends. The CDR3 length is 12 residues. Germline V gene lookup returns CDR1 MNHEY and CDR2 SMNVEV (reference sequence).